These 9 T cell receptor beta chains were sequenced from one sample in a study of blood T cells in healthy people across ages. The use of a sample-barcoded 5' primer and a J-beta primer mix characterized a second PCR of about 7 to 12 cycles. TCRdb re-analysed the 5' RACE reads in MiXCR, keeping a single row per CDR3 protein. The table shows 750,000 to 1,000,000 distinct CDR3 sequences, with 25% to 30% occurring only once. The data also belong to a second study, concerning T cells of mothers and their children.

The sequencing input was blood. The receptor source for this set is a woman in her forties in good health.

About this clonotype: A junction boundary mismatches the germline segment, possibly from a read error. The chain uses TRBV25-1 and TRBJ2-7; 7 bases agree with TRBD1. Germline V gene data show CDR1 as MGHDK and CDR2 as SYGVNS. This CDR3 spans 15 amino acids. The CDR3 reads CACSQTGTEAYEQYF. CDR3 in DNA: TGTGCCTGCAGCCAAACCGGGACAGAAGCCTACGAGCAGTACTTC.

In this sample, this clonotype turned up many times. This sequence joins TRBV20-1 and TRBJ2-1; 10 bases match TRBD2. The ends lost 6 bases at V and 2 bases at J; junction bases unmatched: 7. Germline V lookup: CDR1 DFQATT, CDR2 SNEGSKA (reference sequence). This CDR3 spans 15 amino acids. The CDR3 loop is CSAYGSGGPYNEQFF. The DNA of the CDR3 is TGCAGTGCCTACGGTAGCGGGGGGCCCTACAATGAGCAGTTCTTC.

By share, this clonotype ranks as medium-sized. The chain links TRBV5-1 to TRBJ2-1, with TRBD1 matching 10 bases. The CDR3 sequence is 15 residues long. V shed 6 bases, J shed 7 bases, and the junction held 10 bases outside the gene matches. Germline V gene sequence: CDR1 SGHRS, CDR2 YFSETQ. The CDR3 region is CASKGQGDLNNEQFF. The DNA for the CDR3 is TGCGCCAGCAAAGGACAGGGGGACTTGAATAATGAGCAGTTCTTC.

This clonotype was seen many times. This chain connects TRBV6-2 or TRBV6-3 to TRBJ1-2; 9 bases fit TRBD1. The CDR3 spans 12 residues. The V segment lost 6 bases and the J segment 8 bases; nucleotides outside the gene matches: 4. Per the germline V gene, CDR1 is MNHEY and CDR2 is SVGEGT. The CDR3 region has the DNA TGTGCCAGCAGACAGGGGGCGAGGGGCTACACCTTC. It yields the protein CASRQGARGYTF.

This clonotype was found a few times. The J gene is TRBJ1-2, the V gene TRBV6-1; TRBD1 is a possible D gene (5 bases). V was pared by 6 bases and J by 6 bases, with 17 bases between. Germline assignment: CDR1 MNHNS and CDR2 SASEGT. This CDR3 is 14 amino acids long. The CDR3 sequence is CASRDRGAHHGYTF. DNA for the CDR3: TGTGCCAGCAGAGATCGCGGGGCGCATCATGGCTACACCTTC.

This clonotype was detected only a few times. As DNA, the CDR3 is TGTGCCAGCAGCCAATTCAAGACAGGGCTCTTACCTGAAGCTTTCTTT. Encoded protein: CASSQFKTGLLPEAFF. The chain links TRBV3-1 to TRBJ1-1, with 7 bases lining up with TRBD1. The V gene end was trimmed by 2 bases and the J gene end by 6 bases; junction bases not matched to a gene: 12. This CDR3 comprises 16 residues. Germline V gene sequence: CDR1 LGHDT, CDR2 YNNKEL (reference sequence).

This clonotype has ten or more counts. V and J are TRBV5-1 and TRBJ2-1; the D is unclear. V was trimmed by 2 bases and J by 10 bases, leaving 13 bases between them. CDR1 and CDR2 from the germline V gene are SGHRS and YFSETQ. The CDR3 totals 13 residues. The chain's CDR3 is CASSFTSRFEQFF. The CDR3 DNA reads as TGCGCCAGCAGCTTTACTTCGAGGTTCGAGCAGTTCTTC.

This clonotype was counted between two and nine times. V gene TRBV27 combines with J gene TRBJ1-2; D is unresolved. The CDR3 runs 13 residues. Trimming left V 4 bases short and J 0 bases short, with 6 bases between. CDR1 is MNHEY, CDR2 SMNVEV, per germline (reference sequence). The CDR3 DNA follows: TGTGCCAGCAGTTATACGACTAACTATGGCTACACCTTC. Translation: CASSYTTNYGYTF.

Ten or more counts support this clonotype. The J gene is TRBJ1-1, the V gene TRBV6-6; no definite D call. Germline values: CDR1 MNHNY, CDR2 SVGAGI (reference sequence). Trimming shortened V by 6 bases and J by 0 bases, and 17 bases separated the two germline ends. There are 16 residues in the CDR3. CDR3 bases: TGTGCCAGCAGCTCCTGGCGTAATCCCTTGAACACTGAAGCTTTCTTT. Protein product: CASSSWRNPLNTEAFF.